This paragraph reports one T cell receptor beta chain. The target antigen is unknown. A much larger clone sits a single nucleotide away, making a read error possible. The data were taken from a study of CD8 T cells in ankylosing spondylitis. Study findings and constraints: Characteristic, it appeared, of ankylosing spondylitis blood was a TCR beta motif of roughly eight highly homologous variants.

MiXCR, applied by TCRdb to the 5' RACE reads, yields one record per CDR3 protein. This table holds roughly 440,000 distinct CDR3 sequences, 17% found once. This CDR3 spans 13 amino acids. Germline V lookup: CDR1 DFQATT, CDR2 SNEGSKA (reference sequence). Trimming stripped 6 bases from V and 4 bases from J, with 15 bases between. The sequence was collected from a male donor with ankylosing spondylitis. The source material was blood, either unsorted or a sorted T cell fraction (not recorded which). This chain uses TRBV20-1 with TRBJ1-2; TRBD1 is a possible D gene (5 bases). The CDR3 nucleotides read TGCAGTGCCGGTGGAAACCAGGGCTATGGCTACACCTTC. Its translation is CSAGGNQGYGYTF.